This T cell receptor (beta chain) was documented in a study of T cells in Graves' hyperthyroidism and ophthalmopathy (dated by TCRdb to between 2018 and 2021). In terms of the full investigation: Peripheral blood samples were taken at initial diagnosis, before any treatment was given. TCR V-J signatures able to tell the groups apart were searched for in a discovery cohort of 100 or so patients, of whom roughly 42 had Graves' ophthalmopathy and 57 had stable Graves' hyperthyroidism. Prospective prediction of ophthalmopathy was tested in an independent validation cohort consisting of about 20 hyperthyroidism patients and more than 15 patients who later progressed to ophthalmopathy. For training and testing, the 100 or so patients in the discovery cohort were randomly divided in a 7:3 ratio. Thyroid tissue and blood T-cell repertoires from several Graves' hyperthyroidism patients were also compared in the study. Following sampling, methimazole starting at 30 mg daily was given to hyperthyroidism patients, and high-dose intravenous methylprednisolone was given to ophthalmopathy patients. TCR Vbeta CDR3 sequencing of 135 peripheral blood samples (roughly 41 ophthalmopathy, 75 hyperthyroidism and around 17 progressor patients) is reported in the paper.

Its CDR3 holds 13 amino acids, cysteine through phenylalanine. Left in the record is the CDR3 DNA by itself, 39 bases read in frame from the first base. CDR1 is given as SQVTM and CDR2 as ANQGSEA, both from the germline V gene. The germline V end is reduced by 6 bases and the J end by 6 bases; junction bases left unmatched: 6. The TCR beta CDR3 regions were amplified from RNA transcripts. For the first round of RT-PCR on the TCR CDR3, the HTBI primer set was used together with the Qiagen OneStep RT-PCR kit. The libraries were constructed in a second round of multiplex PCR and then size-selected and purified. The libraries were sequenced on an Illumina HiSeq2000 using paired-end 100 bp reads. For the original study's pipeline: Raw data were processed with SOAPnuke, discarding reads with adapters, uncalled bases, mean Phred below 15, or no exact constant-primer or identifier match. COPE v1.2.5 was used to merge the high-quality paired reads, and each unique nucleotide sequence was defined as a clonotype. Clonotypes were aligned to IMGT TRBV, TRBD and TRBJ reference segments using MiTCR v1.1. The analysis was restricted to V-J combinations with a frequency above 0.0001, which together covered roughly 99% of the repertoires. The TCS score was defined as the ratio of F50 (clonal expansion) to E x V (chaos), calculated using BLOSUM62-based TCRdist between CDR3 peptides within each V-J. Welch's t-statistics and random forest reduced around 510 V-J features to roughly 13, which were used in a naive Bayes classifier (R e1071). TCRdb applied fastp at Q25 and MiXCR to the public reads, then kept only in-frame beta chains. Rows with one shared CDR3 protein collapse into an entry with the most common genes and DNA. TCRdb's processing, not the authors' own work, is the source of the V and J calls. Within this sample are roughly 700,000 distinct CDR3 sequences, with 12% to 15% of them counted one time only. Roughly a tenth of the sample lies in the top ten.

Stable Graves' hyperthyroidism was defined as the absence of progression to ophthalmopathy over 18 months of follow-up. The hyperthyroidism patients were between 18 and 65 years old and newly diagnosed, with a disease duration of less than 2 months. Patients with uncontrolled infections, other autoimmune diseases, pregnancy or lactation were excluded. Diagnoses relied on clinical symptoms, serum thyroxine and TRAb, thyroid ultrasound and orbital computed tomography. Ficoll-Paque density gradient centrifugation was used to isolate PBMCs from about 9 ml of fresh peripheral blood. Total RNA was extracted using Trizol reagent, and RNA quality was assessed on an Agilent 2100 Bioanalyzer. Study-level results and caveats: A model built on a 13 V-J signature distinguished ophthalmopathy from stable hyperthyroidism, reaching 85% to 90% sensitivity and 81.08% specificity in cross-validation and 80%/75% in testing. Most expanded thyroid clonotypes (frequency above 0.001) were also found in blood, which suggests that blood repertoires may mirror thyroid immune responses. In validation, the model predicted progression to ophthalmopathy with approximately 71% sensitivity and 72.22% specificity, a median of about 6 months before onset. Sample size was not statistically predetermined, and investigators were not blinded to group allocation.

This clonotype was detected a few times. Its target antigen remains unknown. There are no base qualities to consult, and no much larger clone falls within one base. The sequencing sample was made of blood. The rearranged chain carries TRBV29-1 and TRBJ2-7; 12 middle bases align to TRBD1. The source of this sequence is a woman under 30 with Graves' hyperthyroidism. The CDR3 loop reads CSVGRDRGREQYF. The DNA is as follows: TGCAGCGTCGGCCGGGACAGGGGGCGCGAGCAGTACTTC.